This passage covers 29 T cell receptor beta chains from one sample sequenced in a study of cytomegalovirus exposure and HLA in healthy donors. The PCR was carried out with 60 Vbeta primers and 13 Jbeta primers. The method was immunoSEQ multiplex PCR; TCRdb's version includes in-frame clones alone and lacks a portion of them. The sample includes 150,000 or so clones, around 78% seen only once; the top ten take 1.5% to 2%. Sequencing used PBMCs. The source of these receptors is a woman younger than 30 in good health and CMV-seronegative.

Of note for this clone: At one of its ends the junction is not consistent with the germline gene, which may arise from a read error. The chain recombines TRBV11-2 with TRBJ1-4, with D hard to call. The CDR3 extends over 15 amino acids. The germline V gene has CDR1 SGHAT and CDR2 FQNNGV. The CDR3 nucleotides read TGTGCCAGCAGCGATCCCCGCGGGGTGAATGAAAAACCGTTTTTT. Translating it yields CASSDPRGVNEKPFF.

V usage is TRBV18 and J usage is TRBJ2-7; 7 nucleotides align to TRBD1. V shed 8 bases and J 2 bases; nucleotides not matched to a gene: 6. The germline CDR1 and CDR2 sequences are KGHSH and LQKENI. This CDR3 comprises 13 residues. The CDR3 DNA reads TGTGCCAGCCATCAGGGACAGACCTACGAGCAGTACTTC. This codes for CASHQGQTYEQYF.

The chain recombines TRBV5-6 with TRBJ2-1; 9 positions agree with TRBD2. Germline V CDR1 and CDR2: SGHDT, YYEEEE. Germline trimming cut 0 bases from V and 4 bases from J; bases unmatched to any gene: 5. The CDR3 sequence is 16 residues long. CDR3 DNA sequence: TGTGCCAGCAGCTTGGGAAGGACTAGCGTTTACAATGAGCAGTTCTTC. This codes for CASSLGRTSVYNEQFF. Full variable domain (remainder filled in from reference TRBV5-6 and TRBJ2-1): DAGVTQSPTHLIKTRGQQVTLRCSPKSGHDTVSWYQQALGQGPQFIFQYYEEEERQRGNFPDRFSGHQFPNYSSELNVNALLLGDSALYLCASSLGRTSVYNEQFFGPGTRLTVL.

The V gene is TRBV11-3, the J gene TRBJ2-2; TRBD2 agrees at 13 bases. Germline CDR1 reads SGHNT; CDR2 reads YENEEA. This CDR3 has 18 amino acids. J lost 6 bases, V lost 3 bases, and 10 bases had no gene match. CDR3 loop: CASSLTWTSGRLSGELFF. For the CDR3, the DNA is TGTGCCAGCAGCTTGACCTGGACTAGCGGGAGACTTTCCGGGGAGCTGTTTTTT.

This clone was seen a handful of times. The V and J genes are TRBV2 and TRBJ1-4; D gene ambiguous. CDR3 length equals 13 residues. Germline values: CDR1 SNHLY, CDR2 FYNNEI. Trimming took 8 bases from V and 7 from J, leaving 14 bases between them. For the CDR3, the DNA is TGTGCCAGCCGCTTTGACCCGGGTGAAAAACTGTTTTTT. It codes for CASRFDPGEKLFF. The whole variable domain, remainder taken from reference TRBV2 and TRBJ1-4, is EPEVTQTPSHQVTQMGQEVILRCVPISNHLYFYWYRQILGQKVEFLVSFYNNEISEKSEIFDDQFSVERPDGSNFTLKIRSTKLEDSAMYFCASRFDPGEKLFFGSGTQLSVL.

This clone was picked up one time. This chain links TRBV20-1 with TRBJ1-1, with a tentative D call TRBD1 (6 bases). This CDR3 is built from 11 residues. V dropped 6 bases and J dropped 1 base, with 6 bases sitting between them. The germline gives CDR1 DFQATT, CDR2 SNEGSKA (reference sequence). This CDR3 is CSADRNTEAFF. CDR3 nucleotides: TGCAGTGCGGACAGGAACACTGAAGCTTTCTTT.

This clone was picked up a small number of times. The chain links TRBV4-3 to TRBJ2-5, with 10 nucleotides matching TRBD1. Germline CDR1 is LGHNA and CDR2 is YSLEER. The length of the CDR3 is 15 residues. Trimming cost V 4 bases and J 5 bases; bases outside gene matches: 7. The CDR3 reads CASSRRGQGMETQYF. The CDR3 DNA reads TGCGCCAGCAGCCGCAGGGGACAGGGGATGGAGACCCAGTACTTC.

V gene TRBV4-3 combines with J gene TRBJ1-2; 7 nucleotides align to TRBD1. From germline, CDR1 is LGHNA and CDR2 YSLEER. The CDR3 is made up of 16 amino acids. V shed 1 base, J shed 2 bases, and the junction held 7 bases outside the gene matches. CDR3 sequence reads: CASSQVMGQRNYGYTF. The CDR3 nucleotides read TGCGCCAGCAGCCAAGTGATGGGACAGAGGAACTATGGCTACACCTTC.

CDR3 sequence reads: CASSDRTSAGTYEQYV. In DNA, the CDR3 is TGCGCCAGCAGTGACAGGACTAGCGCGGGGACTTACGAGCAGTACGTC. The chain carries TRBV10-2 and TRBJ2-7, with TRBD2 matching over 9 bases. The germline gives CDR1 WSHSY, CDR2 SAAADI. The CDR3 covers 16 residues. The junction had 10 bases not matched to a gene; V was cut back by 3 bases and J by 4 bases.

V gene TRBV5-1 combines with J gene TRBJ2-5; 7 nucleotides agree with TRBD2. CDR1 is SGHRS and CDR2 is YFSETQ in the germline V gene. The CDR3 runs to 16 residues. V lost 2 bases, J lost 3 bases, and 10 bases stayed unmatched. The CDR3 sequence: CASSFRGGGTEETQYF. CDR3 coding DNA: TGCGCCAGCAGCTTCCGAGGCGGGGGAACGGAAGAGACCCAGTACTTC.

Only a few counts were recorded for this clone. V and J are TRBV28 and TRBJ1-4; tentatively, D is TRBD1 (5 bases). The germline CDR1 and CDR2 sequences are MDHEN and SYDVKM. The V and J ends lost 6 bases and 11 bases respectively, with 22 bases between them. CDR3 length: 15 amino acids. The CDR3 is CASSFQTEKAKKLFF. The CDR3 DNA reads TGTGCCAGCAGCTTCCAGACAGAAAAGGCGAAGAAACTGTTTTTT.

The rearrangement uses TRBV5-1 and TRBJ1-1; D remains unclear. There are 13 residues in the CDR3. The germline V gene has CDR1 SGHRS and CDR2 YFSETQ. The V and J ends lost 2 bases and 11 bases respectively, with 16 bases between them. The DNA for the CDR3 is TGCGCCAGCAGCTTTTTAGAGGGCAAGAGGGCTTTCTTT. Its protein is CASSFLEGKRAFF.

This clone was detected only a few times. The DNA for the CDR3 is TGTGCCAGCGGGCGGGGTAGCGGGAGTTACGAGCAGTACGTC. Translation gives CASGRGSGSYEQYV. This chain connects TRBV5-8 to TRBJ2-7; 9 nucleotides line up with TRBD2. Germline V gene data show CDR1 as SGHTS and CDR2 as YDEGEE. V shed 7 bases, J shed 4 bases, and the junction held 9 bases outside the gene matches. The CDR3 consists of 14 residues.

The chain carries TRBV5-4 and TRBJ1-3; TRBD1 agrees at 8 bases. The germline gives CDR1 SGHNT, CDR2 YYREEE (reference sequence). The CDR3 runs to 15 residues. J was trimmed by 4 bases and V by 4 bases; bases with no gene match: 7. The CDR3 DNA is TGTGCCAGCAGCAAGGACAGGGCTGTAGGAAACACCATATATTTT. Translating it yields CASSKDRAVGNTIYF.

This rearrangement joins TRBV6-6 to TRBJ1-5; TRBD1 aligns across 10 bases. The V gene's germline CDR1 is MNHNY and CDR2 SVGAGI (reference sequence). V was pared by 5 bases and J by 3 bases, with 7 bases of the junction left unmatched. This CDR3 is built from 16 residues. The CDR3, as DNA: TGTGCCAGCAGTAGGAGACAGGGGGCTCACAATCAGCCCCAGCATTTT. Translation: CASSRRQGAHNQPQHF.

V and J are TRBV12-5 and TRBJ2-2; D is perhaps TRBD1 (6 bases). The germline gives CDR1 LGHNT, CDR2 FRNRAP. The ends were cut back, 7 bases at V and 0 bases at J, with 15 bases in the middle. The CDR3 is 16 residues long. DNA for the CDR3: TGTGCTAGTGCTCCTTCAAACAGGGCGAACACCGGGGAGCTGTTTTTT. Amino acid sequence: CASAPSNRANTGELFF.

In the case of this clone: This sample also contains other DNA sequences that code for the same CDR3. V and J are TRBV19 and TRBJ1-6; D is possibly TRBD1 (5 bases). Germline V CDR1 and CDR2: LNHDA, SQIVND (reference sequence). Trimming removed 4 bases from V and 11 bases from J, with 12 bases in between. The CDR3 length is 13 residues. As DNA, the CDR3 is TGTGCCAGTAGTACGACAGCCGTGGCACCCCTCCACTTT. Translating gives CASSTTAVAPLHF.

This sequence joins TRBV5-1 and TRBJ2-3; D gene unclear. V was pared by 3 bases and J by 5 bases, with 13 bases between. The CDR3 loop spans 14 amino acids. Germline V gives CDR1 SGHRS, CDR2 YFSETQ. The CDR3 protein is CASSSPKFQDTQYF. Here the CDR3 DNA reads TGCGCCAGCAGCTCCCCTAAGTTCCAAGATACGCAGTATTTT.

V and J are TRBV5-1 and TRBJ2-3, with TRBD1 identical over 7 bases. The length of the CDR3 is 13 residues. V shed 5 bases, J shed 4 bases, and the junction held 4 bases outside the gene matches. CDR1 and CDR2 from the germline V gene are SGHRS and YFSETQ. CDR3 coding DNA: TGCGCCAGCAGGATAGGGGGCGCAGATACGCAGTATTTT. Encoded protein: CASRIGGADTQYF. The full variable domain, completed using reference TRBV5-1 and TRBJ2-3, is KAGVTQTPRYLIKTRGQQVTLSCSPISGHRSVSWYQQTPGQGLQFLFEYFSETQRNKGNFPGRFSGRQFSNSRSEMNVSTLELGDSALYLCASRIGGADTQYFGPGTRLTVL.

The chain's CDR3 is CATSGIAGGLTDTQYF. The CDR3 bases are TGTGCCACCAGCGGTATAGCGGGAGGGCTCACAGATACGCAGTATTTT. V is TRBV15 and J is TRBJ2-3; TRBD2 matches 11 bases. The J segment lost 2 bases and the V segment lost 5 bases, leaving 6 bases of the junction unmatched. Germline CDR1 is LNHNV and CDR2 is YYDKDF (reference sequence). This CDR3 region has 16 residues.

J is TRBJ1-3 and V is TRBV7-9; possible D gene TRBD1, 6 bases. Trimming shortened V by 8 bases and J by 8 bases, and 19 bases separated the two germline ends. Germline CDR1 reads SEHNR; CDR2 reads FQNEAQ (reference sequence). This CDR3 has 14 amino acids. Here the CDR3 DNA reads TGTGCCAGCTGGACGGACAGTTCCCAGCACACCATATATTTT. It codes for CASWTDSSQHTIYF.

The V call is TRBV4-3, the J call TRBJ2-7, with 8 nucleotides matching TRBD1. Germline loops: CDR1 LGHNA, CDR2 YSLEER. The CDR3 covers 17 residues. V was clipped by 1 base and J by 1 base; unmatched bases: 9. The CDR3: CASSQALPGQGSYEQYF. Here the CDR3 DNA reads TGCGCCAGCAGCCAAGCCCTCCCTGGACAGGGATCCTACGAGCAGTACTTC.

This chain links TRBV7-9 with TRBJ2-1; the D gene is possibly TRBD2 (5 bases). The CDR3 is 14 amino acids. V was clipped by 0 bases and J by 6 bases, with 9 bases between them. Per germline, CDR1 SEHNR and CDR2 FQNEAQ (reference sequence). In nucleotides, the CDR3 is TGTGCCAGCAGCTTAGCGCGGGCTGCCAATGAGCAGTTCTTC. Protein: CASSLARAANEQFF.

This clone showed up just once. The CDR3 nucleotides are TGTGCCAGCAGCTCCAGGACAGGGGTCATGAACACTGAAGCTTTCTTT. This translates into CASSSRTGVMNTEAFF. The chain is built from TRBV7-9 and TRBJ1-1, with TRBD1 identical over 9 bases. From germline, CDR1 is SEHNR and CDR2 FQNEAQ (reference sequence). This CDR3 contains 16 residues. V trimming: 4 bases; J trimming: 0 bases; junction bases outside the gene matches: 6.

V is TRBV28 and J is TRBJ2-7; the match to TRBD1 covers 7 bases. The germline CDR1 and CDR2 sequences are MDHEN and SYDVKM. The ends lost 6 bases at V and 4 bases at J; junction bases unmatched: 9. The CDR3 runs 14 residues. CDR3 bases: TGTGCCAGCAGGCATGGGACAGTTCCTTACGAGCAGTACTTC. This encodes CASRHGTVPYEQYF.

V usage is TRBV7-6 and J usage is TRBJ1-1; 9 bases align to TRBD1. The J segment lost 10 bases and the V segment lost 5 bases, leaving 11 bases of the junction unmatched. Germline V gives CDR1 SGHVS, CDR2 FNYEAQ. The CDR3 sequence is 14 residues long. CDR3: CASSTRTGDGGAFF. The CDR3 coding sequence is TGTGCCAGCAGCACCCGGACAGGGGATGGCGGAGCTTTCTTT. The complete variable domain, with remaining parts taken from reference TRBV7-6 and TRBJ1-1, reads GAGVSQSPRYKVTKRGQDVALRCDPISGHVSLYWYRQALGQGPEFLTYFNYEAQQDKSGLPNDRFSAERPEGSISTLTIQRTEQRDSAMYRCASSTRTGDGGAFFGQGTRLTVV.

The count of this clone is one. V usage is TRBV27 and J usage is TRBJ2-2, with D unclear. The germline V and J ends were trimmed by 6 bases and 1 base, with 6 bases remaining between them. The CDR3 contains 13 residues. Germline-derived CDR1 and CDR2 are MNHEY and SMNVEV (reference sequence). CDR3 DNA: TGTGCCAGCAGCAGGCGGAACACCGGGGAGCTGTTTTTT. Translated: CASSRRNTGELFF.

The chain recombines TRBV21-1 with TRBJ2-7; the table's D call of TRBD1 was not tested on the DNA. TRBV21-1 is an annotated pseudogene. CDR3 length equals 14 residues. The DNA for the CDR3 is TGTGCCAGCATCGGGGCAGGGGGGTCGTACGAGCAGTACGTC. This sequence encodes CASIGAGGSYEQYV.

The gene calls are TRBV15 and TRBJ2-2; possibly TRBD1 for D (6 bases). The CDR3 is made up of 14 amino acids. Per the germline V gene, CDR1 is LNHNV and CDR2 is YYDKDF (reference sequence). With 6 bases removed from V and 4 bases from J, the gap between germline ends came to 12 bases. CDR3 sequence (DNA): TGTGCCACCAGTCACAGGGCAATCACCGGGGAGCTGTTTTTT. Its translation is CATSHRAITGELFF.